The TCR beta chain under discussion was sequenced for a study of neurological immune-mediated disorders. The method for making cDNA was 5'RACE, and it used 10-nucleotide random UMIs. TCRdb used MiXCR to reprocess the 5' RACE reads, holding one entry per CDR3 protein. Of roughly 30,000 distinct CDR3 sequences listed, 4% to 5.5% were seen once; the top ten hold about 23%. The study's findings and limits: While HTLV-1-associated myelopathy showed the greatest TCR clonal expansion, multiple sclerosis showed the least, falling below healthy controls. None of the CDR3 amino acid sequences of expanded clones recurred across subjects, suggesting private repertoires in all groups.

V shed 1 base and J shed 8 bases, with 15 bases lying between them. CDR3 length: 14 residues. From germline, CDR1 is SGHRS and CDR2 YFSETQ. For the unsorted libraries, 2 million PBMCs stored at -80 C served as input. This clonotype has a count of ten or more. Its target is not known. The specimen sequenced was PBMCs. This sequence was found in a young man in good health. V usage is TRBV5-1 and J usage is TRBJ1-1; tentative D call: TRBD1 (6 bases). In DNA, the CDR3 is TGCGCCAGCAGCTTGTCTCGACAGGAGGTGGAAGCTTTCTTT. Translation: CASSLSRQEVEAFF.